Below are 10 T cell receptor beta chains sequenced from a single sample in a study of spatial heterogeneity in lung cancer. Sample time point: sample taken at primary tumor resection. No cell sorting; template was whole RNA from tumor, lung tissue or PBMC. MiXCR, run by TCRdb on the 5' RACE reads, gives a single entry per CDR3 protein. This table holds about 15,000 distinct CDR3 sequences, about 10% found once. This specimen was PBMCs, taken at surgery. Source of these receptors: a female donor with early-stage non-small cell lung cancer.

This clonotype has a count of ten or more. The chain combines TRBV6-1 with TRBJ1-5, with TRBD1 identical over 9 bases. The CDR3 runs to 15 residues. The V gene's germline CDR1 is MNHNS and CDR2 SASEGT. Germline trimming cut 2 bases from V and 6 bases from J; bases unmatched to any gene: 5. The CDR3, as DNA: TGTGCCAGCAGTGAAATGGGGACAGGGCCTCAGCCCCAGCATTTT. Protein product: CASSEMGTGPQPQHF.

The rearrangement links TRBV5-1 to TRBJ2-1; D gene uncertain. The CDR3 loop spans 13 amino acids. Looked up from germline, CDR1 is SGHRS and CDR2 is YFSETQ. The V end was cut by 3 bases, the J end by 6 bases, with 10 bases between. The CDR3 sequence: CASSYGDSNEQFF. CDR3 nucleotide sequence: TGCGCCAGCAGCTATGGGGATTCCAATGAGCAGTTCTTC.

There are many counts of this clonotype. The J gene is TRBJ2-1, the V gene TRBV28, with 12 positions matching TRBD1. Germline V gene data show CDR1 as MDHEN and CDR2 as SYDVKM. The CDR3 contains 15 residues. V lost 6 bases, J lost 6 bases, and 6 bases stayed unmatched. The CDR3 DNA reads as TGTGCCAGCAGGGGACAGGGGGCGCCGGGCAATGAGCAGTTCTTC. Amino acids: CASRGQGAPGNEQFF.

V is TRBV29-1 and J is TRBJ1-4; D is undetermined. Germline CDR1 is SQVTM and CDR2 is ANQGSEA. This CDR3 contains 14 residues. The V and J ends lost 8 bases and 7 bases respectively, with 20 bases between them. CDR3 amino acids: CSTTGLRSGEKLFF. In nucleotides, the CDR3 is TGCAGCACCACTGGGCTACGATCCGGTGAAAAACTGTTTTTT.

Many counts were recorded for this clonotype. The chain uses TRBV28 and TRBJ1-5, with D possibly TRBD1 on 5 matching bases. This CDR3 is 13 amino acids long. Germline V gene sequence: CDR1 MDHEN, CDR2 SYDVKM. Trimming removed 7 bases from V and 4 bases from J, with 11 bases in between. The CDR3 spells CASIPGLNQPQHF. CDR3 DNA: TGTGCCAGCATACCGGGACTTAATCAGCCCCAGCATTTT.

This clonotype was detected ten times or more. This chain joins TRBV6-6 and TRBJ1-4, with unresolved D. This CDR3 is 12 amino acids long. Germline assignment: CDR1 MNHNY and CDR2 SVGAGI (reference sequence). V lost 5 bases, J lost 8 bases, and 9 bases lay in between. CDR3 region: CASSPLKEKLFF. CDR3 nucleotide sequence: TGTGCCAGCAGTCCCCTCAAGGAAAAACTGTTTTTT.

This clonotype rates as medium-sized (0.01 to 0.1%). The genes are TRBV5-4 and TRBJ1-5, with unresolved D. V was trimmed by 7 bases and J by 7 bases, leaving 24 bases between them. The V gene's germline CDR1 is SGHNT and CDR2 YYREEE (reference sequence). There are 16 residues in the CDR3. CDR3 amino acids: CASLSEGPRMFQPQHF. In DNA, the CDR3 is TGTGCCAGCCTATCCGAAGGACCGAGGATGTTCCAGCCCCAGCATTTT.

This clonotype is termed medium-sized. The chain joins TRBV10-2 to TRBJ1-1, with TRBD1 matching 7 bases. Germline CDR1 is WSHSY and CDR2 is SAAADI. The ends lost 6 bases at V and 5 bases at J; junction bases unmatched: 15. This CDR3 has 16 residues. CDR3 nucleotides: TGCGCCAGCAGAGACGTAAAGACAGGGTTGGGTACTGAAGCTTTCTTT. This translates into CASRDVKTGLGTEAFF.

This clonotype was detected a few times. The V and J genes are TRBV3-1 and TRBJ1-2, with D hard to call. Germline V gene lookup returns CDR1 LGHDT and CDR2 YNNKEL (reference sequence). V lost 1 base to trimming and J lost 6 bases, with 12 bases between them. This CDR3 has 14 amino acids. DNA of the CDR3: TGTGCCAGCAGCCAAGGGGGAGGAATCAATGGCTACACCTTC. Translated: CASSQGGGINGYTF. Filled out from reference TRBV3-1 and TRBJ1-2, the complete variable domain reads DTAVSQTPKYLVTQMGNDKSIKCEQNLGHDTMYWYKQDSKKFLKIMFSYNNKELIINETVPNRFSPKSPDKAHLNLHINSLELGDSAVYFCASSQGGGINGYTFGSGTRLTVV.

Ten or more counts support this clonotype. V and J are TRBV12-3 or TRBV12-4 and TRBJ2-6; tentative D call: TRBD1 (5 bases). With 3 bases removed from V and 7 bases from J, the gap between germline ends came to 13 bases. The CDR3 totals 15 residues. The CDR3: CASSLSSRGANVLTF. The CDR3 DNA sequence: TGTGCCAGCAGTTTGTCCTCAAGGGGAGCCAACGTCCTGACTTTC.